The rows below give T cell receptor beta chains drawn from one sample of a study of blood T cell repertoires in COVID-19. The method was immunoSEQ multiplex PCR; TCRdb's version includes in-frame clones alone and lacks a portion of them. The data contain 70,000 to 100,000 clones, roughly 90% of them singletons. Sequenced input: peripheral blood. Receptors originate from a woman of 80 years or more with active or convalescent COVID-19. CDR3s include the opening cysteine and the closing phenylalanine or tryptophan.

j_call v_call cdr3_aa
TRBJ2-5 TRBV7-2 CASSRGTGLQETQYF
TRBJ1-5 TRBV19 CATSGTRQPQHF
TRBJ1-6 TRBV7-2 CASSLGPYNSPLHF
TRBJ2-1 TRBV18 CASSPPMASGGGPTRRLSYNEQFF
TRBJ2-3 TRBV5-1 CASSPPLGTDTQYF
TRBJ1-5 TRBV19 CASSLVGQIYSNQPQHF
TRBJ2-1 TRBV7-8 CASSPYGTPSAEQFF
TRBJ1-1 TRBV19 CASSTLMNTEAFF
TRBJ2-7 TRBV27 CASSFGRRNGEQYF
TRBJ2-3 TRBV10-3 CASSGTSISKDTQYF
TRBJ2-1 TRBV19 CASSSIGGSGYNEQFF
TRBJ1-4 TRBV5-6 CASSLRGVNEKLFF
TRBJ1-3 TRBV7-6 CASSLGTGSGNTIYF
TRBJ1-5 TRBV6-6 CASSYRDQPQHF
TRBJ1-1 TRBV7-9 CASSPRAGNTEAFF
TRBJ2-2 TRBV19 CASRDRGTTGELFF
TRBJ2-1 TRBV7-8 CASSRGQNNEQFF
TRBJ2-1 TRBV19 CASSPSPGLAGGVEQFF
TRBJ2-1 TRBV9 CASSARGQSSYNEQFF
TRBJ2-7 TRBV5-1 CASSLGQGDNEQYF
TRBJ2-1 TRBV9 CASSVAGRANEQFF
TRBJ2-7 TRBV19 CASSIGYRGPPYEQYF
TRBJ2-7 TRBV7-9 CASSLRGDNSYEQYF
TRBJ2-2 TRBV6-2/TRBV6-3 CASSAGVWYTGELFF
TRBJ2-1 TRBV27 CASSLLLAGSYNEQFF
TRBJ1-1 TRBV5-5 CASSLGVLNTEAFF
TRBJ2-1 TRBV28 CASSTHGEQFF
TRBJ1-2 TRBV2 CASSEDRFYGYTF
TRBJ2-7 TRBV7-9 CASSLYGTSGRAGYEQYF
TRBJ2-7 TRBV4-1 CASSQLLAGGTYEQYF
TRBJ2-7 TRBV7-9 CASSSDRGGKQYF
TRBJ2-7 TRBV6-6 CASSLRLAGLSTSEQYF
TRBJ1-5 TRBV5-1 CASSSEGHRNQPQHF
TRBJ2-3 TRBV4-1 CASSQALAVGSDTQYF
TRBJ1-2 TRBV7-2 CASTLGRGFEGYGYTF
TRBJ1-2 TRBV6-1 CASSEAGGRGYTF
TRBJ1-2 TRBV19 CASTGTDYGYTF
TRBJ1-2 TRBV6-5 CASNPGTPLYGYTF
TRBJ1-5 TRBV28 CASSLGGDSNQPQHF
TRBJ2-3 TRBV7-2 CASSSGLAVPDTQYF
TRBJ2-7 TRBV7-2 CASSPGQWSSYEQYF
TRBJ2-1 TRBV7-3 CASSFPLGLAGALDEQFF
TRBJ2-3 TRBV5-4 CASSLGGTSTDTQYF
TRBJ1-1 TRBV7-9 CASSSGQGASSEAFF
TRBJ1-2 TRBV29-1 CSVEGASGYTF
TRBJ1-5 TRBV27 CASSPLTTGPYSNQPQHF
TRBJ2-3 TRBV6-5 CASSPRRGNTDTQYF